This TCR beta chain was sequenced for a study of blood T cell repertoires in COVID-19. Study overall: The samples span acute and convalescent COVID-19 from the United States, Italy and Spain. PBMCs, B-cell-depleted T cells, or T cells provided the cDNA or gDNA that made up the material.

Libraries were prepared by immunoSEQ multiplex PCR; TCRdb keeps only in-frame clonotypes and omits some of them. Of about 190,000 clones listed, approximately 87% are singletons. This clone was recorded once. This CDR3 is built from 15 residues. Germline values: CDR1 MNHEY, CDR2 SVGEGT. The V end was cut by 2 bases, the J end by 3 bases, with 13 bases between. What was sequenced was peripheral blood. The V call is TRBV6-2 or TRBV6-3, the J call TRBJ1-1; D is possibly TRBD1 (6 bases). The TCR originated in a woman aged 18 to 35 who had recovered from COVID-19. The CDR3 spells CASSYPGTGYTEAFF. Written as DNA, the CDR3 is TGTGCCAGCAGTTACCCAGGTACAGGGTACACTGAAGCTTTCTTT.